Listed here are 15 T cell receptor beta chains from one sample, sequenced in a study of monozygotic twins with inflammatory bowel disease. TCRdb re-called the 5' RACE reads and shows each CDR3 protein once, DNA omitted. The sample has more than 300,000 distinct CDR3 sequences, and its top ten clones hold 2.5% to 3%. The sequenced sample consisted of blood. Source of these receptors: a human donor with ulcerative colitis or Crohn's disease, or a healthy co-twin of an affected twin (not recorded which).

The CDR3 loop reads CASSPDRTRTDTQYF. This chain uses TRBV6-1 with TRBJ2-3; TCRdb's assignment of TRBD1 cannot be checked, as there is no DNA. CDR1 and CDR2 (germline): MNHNS, SASEGT. This CDR3 comprises 15 residues.

The chain is built from TRBV12-3 or TRBV12-4 and TRBJ2-7. The CDR3 loop spans 15 amino acids. Here the CDR3 reads CASSSPTVYGWEQYF.

The chain combines TRBV4-3 with TRBJ2-7; the D call of TRBD1 rests on TCRdb alone, since no DNA is present to check it. CDR1 LGHNA and CDR2 YSLEER come from the germline V gene. This CDR3 spans 15 amino acids. The CDR3 sequence: CASSPRTGKTYEQYF.

The V call is TRBV20-1, the J call TRBJ1-5; there is no DNA to check the TCRdb D call of TRBD1. CDR1 is DFQATT, CDR2 SNEGSKA, per germline (reference sequence). The length of the CDR3 is 14 residues. CDR3 sequence reads: CSASPLRAGEPQHF.

The chain uses TRBV5-1 and TRBJ2-6; TCRdb reports TRBD1, a call that lacks DNA to check it against. The CDR3 spans 18 residues. Germline V CDR1 and CDR2: SGHRS, YFSETQ. CDR3 region: CASSPGILQGTGANVLTF.

V gene TRBV11-2 combines with J gene TRBJ2-1; absent DNA, TCRdb's TRBD1 call cannot be checked. There are 16 residues in the CDR3. Germline CDR1 and CDR2: SGHAT and FQNNGV. The CDR3 here is CASSQPGTGVLGEQFF.

V is TRBV30 and J is TRBJ2-3; TCRdb's D call, TRBD2, is unchecked because there is no DNA. Germline values: CDR1 GTSNPN, CDR2 SVGIG (reference sequence). The CDR3 runs 17 residues. The CDR3 loop reads CAWSVSRTSGNTDTQYF.

The CDR3 loop reads CASSDGIPGANVLTF. The rearrangement uses TRBV7-9 and TRBJ2-6. The CDR3 is made up of 15 amino acids. Germline lookup yields CDR1 SEHNR and CDR2 FQNEAQ (reference sequence).

The chain combines TRBV15 with TRBJ2-2; the D gene TCRdb calls, TRBD2, cannot be checked with no DNA. The CDR3 loop spans 14 amino acids. Germline CDR1 is LNHNV and CDR2 is YYDKDF (reference sequence). CDR3: CATSRDKAGWELFF. The complete variable domain, with remaining parts taken from reference TRBV15 and TRBJ2-2, reads DAMVIQNPRYQVTQFGKPVTLSCSQTLNHNVMYWYQQKSSQAPKLLFHYYDKDFNNEADTPDNFQSRRPNTSFCFLDIRSPGLGDTAMYLCATSRDKAGWELFFGEGSRLTVL.

This rearrangement joins TRBV20-1 to TRBJ1-4; TCRdb calls TRBD1, which cannot be checked without DNA. Germline CDR1 DFQATT, CDR2 SNEGSKA (reference sequence). CDR3 length equals 11 residues. CDR3 amino acids: CRQGVGAKLFF.

V usage is TRBV20-1 and J usage is TRBJ2-1; lacking DNA, the TRBD1 call made by TCRdb goes unchecked. This CDR3 spans 14 amino acids. Germline V gene lookup returns CDR1 DFQATT and CDR2 SNEGSKA (reference sequence). CDR3 residues: CSANDRGQDNEQFF.

The chain combines TRBV6-2 or TRBV6-3 with TRBJ2-5; no DNA is available, so the TRBD1 call from TCRdb remains unchecked. There are 13 residues in the CDR3. Looked up from germline, CDR1 is MNHEY and CDR2 is SVGEGT. CDR3 loop: CASRHRGQETQYF.

V usage is TRBV5-6 and J usage is TRBJ2-1; the D gene TCRdb calls, TRBD1, cannot be checked with no DNA. The CDR3 is 15 residues long. Germline V CDR1 and CDR2: SGHDT, YYEEEE. The CDR3 is CASILIGENYNEQFF.

This sequence joins TRBV7-2 and TRBJ1-2; TCRdb's assignment of TRBD1 cannot be checked, as there is no DNA. Germline loops: CDR1 SGHTA, CDR2 FQGNSA. The CDR3 runs 16 residues. The CDR3 protein is CASSLAYSGGGYGYTF.

The chain links TRBV12-3 or TRBV12-4 to TRBJ2-2; TCRdb lists TRBD1, though no DNA is available to test this call. This CDR3 is 15 amino acids long. This CDR3 reads CASRIDRSDTGELFF.